A single sample gave rise to the 30 T cell receptor beta chains below, sequenced in a study of tumor and adjacent non-tumor tissue in lung cancer. A modified ARM-PCR protocol with three rounds of nested PCR amplified TCRbeta. TCRdb redid the calling of the multiplex PCR reads with MiXCR, one entry per CDR3 protein. The profile shows approximately 120,000 distinct CDR3 sequences, roughly 77% of them singletons. No cell sorting was done before RNA was extracted from the tissue. The sample was lung tumor tissue. The receptors originated from a woman aged 55-70 years with non-small cell lung cancer.

The sample holds one count of this clonotype. The chain is built from TRBV11-3 and TRBJ2-1; a possible D gene is TRBD2 (6 bases). Germline V CDR1 and CDR2: SGHNT, YENEEA. The CDR3 has 17 amino acids. V dropped 10 bases and J dropped 5 bases, with 27 bases sitting between them. In DNA, the CDR3 is TGTGCCAACAACTTAGAATTGACTAGTGGGAGCCACAATGAGCAGTTCTTC. This sequence encodes CANNLELTSGSHNEQFF.

Concerning this clonotype itself: A read error may account for a junction end that differs from germline. This sequence joins TRBV12-3 or TRBV12-4 and TRBJ1-2; maybe TRBD1 (6 bases). This CDR3 spans 14 amino acids. For the CDR3, the DNA is TGTGCCAGCGTCTTGAGGACAGCTAACTATGGCTACACTTTC. It codes for CASVLRTANYGYTF.

About this clonotype: The junction departs from the called germline gene at one end, perhaps through a read error. The rearrangement links TRBV12-3 or TRBV12-4 to TRBJ1-5; 7 bases fit TRBD1. The CDR3 is 15 residues long. The CDR3 reads CASTLTGKLNHPQHF. The CDR3 coding sequence is TGTGCCAGCACCCTGACAGGGAAGCTAAATCATCCCCAGCATTTT.

A word on this clonotype: A much larger clone sits a single nucleotide away, making a read error possible. V and J are TRBV5-5 and TRBJ2-3, with D possibly being TRBD2 (6 bases). V shed 4 bases and J shed 2 bases, with 11 bases lying between them. The CDR3 spans 14 residues. Germline lookup yields CDR1 SGHKS and CDR2 YYEKEE (reference sequence). CDR3: CASSMSGDTDTQYF. DNA of the CDR3: TGTGCCAGCAGCATGTCGGGGGACACAGATACGCAGTATTTT.

This clonotype has just one count. One end of the junction fails to match germline, which may point to a read error. V usage is TRBV4-2 and J usage is TRBJ2-3; TRBD2 matches at 7 bases. This CDR3 is built from 15 residues. Looked up from germline, CDR1 is LGHNA and CDR2 is YNFKEQ. The CDR3 nucleotides read TGTGCCAGCAGCCCGAACGGCGGGGAGGGAGATACGCTGTATTTT. Its protein product is CASSPNGGEGDTLYF.

Regarding this clonotype: Since a much larger clone is just one base distant, this may be a read error. The CDR3 does not close with the conserved phenylalanine or tryptophan, likely indicating a read error. The chain links TRBV5-1 to TRBJ2-1; D uncertain. Germline V gene lookup returns CDR1 SGHRS and CDR2 YFSETQ. The CDR3 has 15 residues. The germline V and J ends were trimmed by 2 bases and 0 bases, with 9 bases remaining between them. DNA for the CDR3: TGCGCCAGCAGCTTTGACTCCACCTCCTACAATGAGCAGTTCCTC. Residues: CASSFDSTSYNEQFL.

This chain joins TRBV12-3 or TRBV12-4 and TRBJ2-7; D possibly corresponds to TRBD2 (5 bases). The CDR3 extends over 13 amino acids. The CDR3 protein is CTTSWESMGEQYF. In nucleotides, the CDR3 is TGTACCACCAGTTGGGAGTCGATGGGCGAGCAGTACTTC.

This clonotype was counted once. This chain uses TRBV10-2 with TRBJ1-6; D is unclear. The V end was cut by 4 bases, the J end by 7 bases, with 14 bases between. Germline V gene data show CDR1 as WSHSY and CDR2 as SAAADI. The CDR3 sequence is 15 residues long. The chain's CDR3 is CASSAIQSGNSPLHF. The CDR3 bases are TGCGCCAGCAGTGCAATCCAGAGTGGCAATTCACCCCTCCACTTT.

As concerns this clonotype: In this CDR3 the conserved last residue, phenylalanine or tryptophan, is missing, so a read error is likely. The chain uses TRBV6-6 and TRBJ1-1; D gene uncertain. The CDR3 extends over 12 amino acids. CDR1 is MNHNY, CDR2 SVGAGI, per germline (reference sequence). V was cut by 10 bases and J by 4 bases, with 13 bases left in between. CDR3 in amino acids: CANRDGLTEAFS. The CDR3 bases are TGTGCCAACAGAGACGGACTCACTGAAGCTTTCTCT.

A remark on this clonotype: This sequence may be a read error, since a much larger clone differs from it by one base. The J gene is TRBJ2-3, the V gene TRBV29-1; no clear D gene. Trimming took 4 bases from V and 2 from J, leaving 10 bases between them. The germline V gene encodes CDR1 SQVTM and CDR2 ANQGSEA. This CDR3 comprises 13 residues. DNA of the CDR3: TGCAGCGTTGCGGAGCGACACACAGATACGCAGTATTTT. Translation gives CSVAERHTDTQYF.

On this clonotype itself: One base away lies a much larger clone, so this may be a sequencing read error. The chain employs TRBV6-2 or TRBV6-3 and TRBJ1-1; 10 bases match TRBD1. Per the germline V gene, CDR1 is MNHEY and CDR2 is SVGEGT. The CDR3 has 18 residues. CDR3 bases: TGTGCCAGCAGTCCCAGTCCACCCCCGGGACAGGGGAACACTGATGCTTTCTTT. Amino acids: CASSPSPPPGQGNTDAFF.

Notes on this clonotype: This may be a read error, as it is one base from a much larger clone. The chain couples TRBV6-1 to TRBJ1-1; no firm D call. Per the germline V gene, CDR1 is MNHNS and CDR2 is SASEGT. The V end was cut by 7 bases, the J end by 3 bases, with 12 bases between. The CDR3 has 13 amino acids. CDR3 protein: CASTDSGYTEAFF. The CDR3 nucleotides are TGTGCCAGCACTGATTCAGGTTACACTGAAGCTTTCTTT.

V and J are TRBV12-5 and TRBJ1-5, with D unclear. The CDR3 has 16 amino acids. Trimming stripped 7 bases from V and 5 bases from J, with 21 bases between. CDR1 is LGHNT, CDR2 FRNRAP, per germline. CDR3 nucleotides: TGTGCTAGTGCCAACGCCGACATGGGCCTATATCAGCCCCAGCATTTT. This gives the protein CASANADMGLYQPQHF.

This clonotype was seen many times. The V call is TRBV10-2, the J call TRBJ2-1, with D tentatively TRBD2 (6 bases). The CDR3 has 12 residues. Trimming removed 3 bases at V and 15 bases at J, with 15 bases between. The germline V gene encodes CDR1 WSHSY and CDR2 SAAADI. The CDR3: CASSEIFAGWFF. The DNA of the CDR3 is TGCGCCAGCAGTGAAATCTTCGCGGGGTGGTTCTTC.

Notes on this clonotype: This sequence may be a read error, since a much larger clone differs from it by one base. The V gene is TRBV5-6, the J gene TRBJ1-5, with unresolved D. The CDR3 is 12 amino acids. The germline V gene encodes CDR1 SGHDT and CDR2 YYEEEE. CDR3 region: CASSLFNQPQQF. CDR3 DNA sequence: TGTGCCAGCAGCTTGTTTAATCAGCCCCAGCAGTTT.

Regarding this clonotype: This may arise from a read error, as a much more abundant clone is one base away. V gene TRBV6-5 combines with J gene TRBJ1-6; possible D gene TRBD1, 5 bases. Looked up from germline, CDR1 is MNHEY and CDR2 is SVGAGI. The CDR3 length is 15 residues. CDR3 DNA sequence: TGTGCCAGCAATTACTCGTTAGGGGAAGGTTCACCCCTCCACTTT. Amino acids: CASNYSLGEGSPLHF.

As for this clonotype: One end of the junction fails to match germline, which may point to a read error. The chain joins TRBV28 to TRBJ2-1; D gene ambiguous. CDR1 is MDHEN, CDR2 SYDVKM, per germline. The CDR3 sequence is 13 residues long. The CDR3 DNA reads TGTGCCGGCAGTGTAAGCCTATACAATGAGCAGTTCTTC. Protein: CAGSVSLYNEQFF.

A word on this clonotype: This is likely a read error, given that the CDR3 carries no conserved phenylalanine or tryptophan at its end. The limits of the CDR3 on the DNA are not certain, so only TCRdb's listed CDR3 is given. This sequence joins TRBV6-2 or TRBV6-3 and TRBJ2-1; TRBD2 is the table's D call, not checked against the DNA. The CDR3 has 14 amino acids, counting both end residues. Per the germline V gene, CDR1 is MNHEY and CDR2 is SVGEGT. The CDR3 spells CASSYSRGPSNLFV.

With respect to this clonotype: At one end, the junction sequence differs from germline, possibly due to a read error. The genes are TRBV29-1 and TRBJ2-7; no definite D call. The germline V gene encodes CDR1 SQVTM and CDR2 ANQGSEA. The length of the CDR3 is 9 residues. The CDR3 protein is CSTLHEQYF. CDR3 bases: TGCAGCACGCTCCACGAACAGTACTTC.

This clonotype was counted once. Since a much larger clone is just one base distant, this may be a read error. This sequence joins TRBV14 and TRBJ2-5; D is unresolved. Trimming removed 4 bases at V and 4 bases at J, with 10 bases between. Germline V gene data show CDR1 as SGHDN and CDR2 as FVKESK. This CDR3 has 13 amino acids. CDR3 region: CASSRGIRETQYF. DNA for the CDR3: TGTGCCAGCAGCCGAGGAATCCGAGAGACCCAGTACTTC. The variable domain in full, with the rest retrieved from reference TRBV14 and TRBJ2-5, is EAGVTQFPSHSVIEKGQTVTLRCDPISGHDNLYWYRRVMGKEIKFLLHFVKESKQDESGMPNNRFLAERTGGTYSTLKVQPAELEDSGVYFCASSRGIRETQYFGPGTRLLVL.

This clonotype has just a few counts. The gene calls are TRBV9 and TRBJ1-1; no clear D gene. V lost 4 bases and J 1 base, leaving 11 bases between the germline ends. This CDR3 contains 14 residues. Germline CDR1 SGDLS, CDR2 YYNGEE. The DNA for the CDR3 is TGTGCCAGCAGCCCGCGGGAGGGGAACACTGAAGCTTTCTTT. This codes for CASSPREGNTEAFF.

As to this clonotype: At one boundary the junction diverges from the germline segment, which might be a read error. The DNA for the CDR3 is TGCGCCAGCGGCCAAGAGCGGGGACAAAATTTTAATTCACCCCTCCACTTT. It encodes CASGQERGQNFNSPLHF. V and J are TRBV4-3 and TRBJ1-6, with a tentative D call TRBD1 (6 bases). This CDR3 is 17 amino acids long. CDR1 is LGHNA and CDR2 is YSLEER in the germline V gene.

Comments on this clonotype: Relative to the germline gene, one junction end is altered; a read error may explain this. This chain's CDR3 is CASSWDERQDTQYF. Written as DNA, the CDR3 is TGTGCCAGCAGTTGGGACGAACGACAAGATACCCAGTACTTC. V is TRBV6-6 and J is TRBJ2-5; D may be TRBD1 or TRBD2 (5 bases each). Germline V gene lookup returns CDR1 MNHNY and CDR2 SVGAGI (reference sequence). The CDR3 spans 14 residues.

On this clonotype: The junction departs from the called germline gene at one end, perhaps through a read error. The chain employs TRBV4-3 and TRBJ2-2; TRBD2 is a possible D gene (6 bases). The V gene's germline CDR1 is LGHNA and CDR2 YSLEER. There are 16 residues in the CDR3. The CDR3 region has the DNA TGCGCCAGCAGCACCCTGGGGGGATCGGACACCTGGGAGCTGTTTTTT. It specifies CASSTLGGSDTWELFF.

The chain carries TRBV11-2 and TRBJ2-1; 8 bases match TRBD1. V was pared by 9 bases and J by 5 bases, with 15 bases of the junction left unmatched. From germline, CDR1 is SGHAT and CDR2 FQNNGV. The CDR3 has 16 amino acids. The CDR3, as DNA: TGTGCCAGAAGCCGGGACAGGTGGTTCCTAGACAATGAGCAGTTCTTC. Amino acids: CARSRDRWFLDNEQFF.

Notes on this clonotype: With a much larger clone just one base away, this may be a read error. The chain uses TRBV10-3 and TRBJ1-5; no reliable D call. The CDR3 is 16 residues long. V lost 5 bases and J lost 2, with 16 bases in between. Germline lookup yields CDR1 ENHRY and CDR2 SYGVKD. CDR3 region: CAISNPEHSGNQPQHF. CDR3 DNA: TGTGCCATCAGTAATCCCGAACATTCGGGCAATCAGCCCCAGCATTTT.

This clonotype was found many times. This chain uses TRBV5-5 with TRBJ1-1; D ambiguous. This CDR3 comprises 14 residues. CDR1 is SGHKS, CDR2 YYEKEE, per germline (reference sequence). The germline V and J ends were trimmed by 1 base and 1 base, with 8 bases remaining between them. CDR3 sequence reads: CASSLTDTNTEAFF. DNA for the CDR3: TGTGCCAGCAGCTTGACAGACACGAACACTGAAGCTTTCTTT.

In the case of this clonotype: Because it lacks the conserved phenylalanine or tryptophan at the end, this CDR3 is likely a read error. The chain uses TRBV20-1 and TRBJ2-7; 8 nucleotides agree with TRBD1. The CDR3 has 14 residues. The junction had 8 bases not matched to a gene; V was cut back by 5 bases and J by 2 bases. The germline CDR1 and CDR2 sequences are DFQATT and SNEGSKA (reference sequence). The CDR3 loop reads CSAGGQVEAYEQYL. As DNA, the CDR3 is TGCAGTGCTGGGGGACAGGTAGAAGCCTACGAGCAGTACCTC.

About this clonotype itself: This clone may be a read error of a much larger clone one base away. The chain employs TRBV28 and TRBJ1-5, with 7 positions matching TRBD1. From germline, CDR1 is MDHEN and CDR2 SYDVKM. The J segment lost 11 bases and the V segment lost 3 bases, leaving 10 bases of the junction unmatched. CDR3 length: 14 amino acids. The CDR3, as DNA: TGTGCCAGCAGTTTGGGGAGGAGTGGACAGGCCCAGCATTTT. It encodes CASSLGRSGQAQHF.

In this sample, this clonotype turned up many times. The V gene is TRBV11-2, the J gene TRBJ2-6; the D is unclear. The CDR3 is 17 amino acids. Trimming shortened V by 1 base and J by 2 bases, and 12 bases separated the two germline ends. The germline gives CDR1 SGHAT, CDR2 FQNNGV. CDR3 loop: CASSLVRLGTGANVLTF. The CDR3 nucleotides read TGTGCCAGCAGCTTAGTCCGCCTAGGCACTGGGGCCAACGTCCTGACTTTC.